These T cell receptor beta chains were read from a single sample in a study of regulatory T cells in long-lasting Graves disease. Using its own MiXCR run on the multiplex PCR reads, TCRdb lists one record per CDR3 protein. The sample consists of about 420,000 distinct CDR3 sequences, about 16% of them appearing once. This same sample was also part of a study on T cells in Graves' hyperthyroidism and ophthalmopathy.

The sequenced sample was peripheral blood mononuclear cells (PBMCs), obtained at new diagnosis, from a patient treated with antithyroid drugs. The receptors were gathered from a woman aged 18-30 years with Graves disease. The CDR3 runs from the conserved cysteine through the conserved F or W. Fields, in order: J gene, D gene, V gene, clone size, CDR3 protein, CDR3 DNA. The D gene is left open where the match is weak. Rows may omit the clone size; those that give it use once, few, many or a size class.

J: TRBJ2-2
D: .
V: TRBV4-1
size: .
CDR3: CASSKGQRNTGELFF
DNA: TGCGCCAGCAGCAAAGGTCAGCGGAACACCGGGGAGCTGTTTTTT

J: TRBJ2-2
D: TRBD2
V: TRBV28
size: many
CDR3: CASSLRPSGRAGELFF
DNA: TGTGCCAGCAGTTTAAGACCTAGCGGGAGAGCTGGGGAGCTGTTTTTT

J: TRBJ2-3
D: TRBD2
V: TRBV7-9
size: many
CDR3: CASSLAGTSGTDTQYF
DNA: TGCGCCAGCAGCTTGGCCGGGACTAGCGGCACAGATACGCAGTATTTT

J: TRBJ2-7
D: .
V: TRBV27
size: .
CDR3: CASSLGRSTGEQYF
DNA: TGTGCCAGCAGTTTGGGCCGCTCTACGGGAGAGCAGTACTTC

J: TRBJ2-1
D: .
V: TRBV9
size: few
CDR3: CASSVSGTSYNEQFF
DNA: TGTGCCAGCAGCGTAAGCGGAACCTCCTACAATGAGCAGTTCTTC

J: TRBJ2-7
D: .
V: TRBV20-1
size: many
CDR3: CSATGTQNSYEQYF
DNA: TGCAGTGCAACGGGGACTCAAAACTCCTACGAGCAGTACTTC

J: TRBJ2-1
D: TRBD2
V: TRBV18
size: many
CDR3: CASSPRGDPMGEQFF
DNA: TGTGCCAGCTCACCCCGGGGGGACCCCATGGGTGAGCAGTTCTTC

J: TRBJ2-7
D: .
V: TRBV29-1
size: few
CDR3: CSVAGTRRGYEQYF
DNA: TGCAGCGTGGCGGGGACCCGCCGAGGCTACGAGCAGTACTTC

J: TRBJ1-5
D: .
V: TRBV20-1
size: many
CDR3: CSARETSGSNQPQHF
DNA: TGCAGTGCTAGAGAAACGTCGGGCAGCAATCAGCCCCAGCATTTT

J: TRBJ2-1
D: .
V: TRBV20-1
size: many
CDR3: CSKKGVINEQFF
DNA: TGCAGTAAGAAAGGTGTTATCAATGAGCAGTTCTTC

J: TRBJ1-6
D: .
V: TRBV6-2/TRBV6-3
size: .
CDR3: CASSSSSHNSPLHF
DNA: TGTGCCAGCAGTTCGTCGTCCCATAATTCACCCCTCCACTTT

J: TRBJ2-2
D: .
V: TRBV11-3
size: few
CDR3: CASSPSGLGELFF
DNA: TGTGCCAGCAGCCCAAGTGGTCTCGGGGAGCTGTTTTTT

J: TRBJ1-6
D: .
V: TRBV11-2
size: many
CDR3: CASSPRNRNSPLHF
DNA: TGTGCCAGCAGCCCCCGGAACAGAAATTCACCCCTCCACTTT

J: TRBJ2-4
D: .
V: TRBV20-1
size: few
CDR3: CSASYGLVADIQYF
DNA: TGCAGTGCTAGTTATGGCCTAGTCGCGGACATTCAGTACTTC

J: TRBJ2-1
D: TRBD2
V: TRBV19
size: .
CDR3: CASSIGLAVYNEQFF
DNA: TGTGCCAGTAGTATTGGACTAGCGGTCTACAATGAGCAGTTCTTC

J: TRBJ2-5
D: .
V: TRBV28
size: many
CDR3: CASSLGSWETQYF
DNA: TGTGCCAGCAGTTTAGGGAGTTGGGAGACCCAGTACTTC

J: TRBJ2-5
D: .
V: TRBV7-2
size: .
CDR3: CASSSRGWGETQYF
DNA: TGTGCCAGCAGCTCCAGAGGTTGGGGAGAGACCCAGTACTTC

J: TRBJ1-1
D: .
V: TRBV5-4
size: many
CDR3: CASSLNGVATNTEAFF
DNA: TGTGCCAGCAGCTTGAATGGGGTGGCCACCAACACTGAAGCTTTCTTT

J: TRBJ2-1
D: .
V: TRBV11-2
size: many
CDR3: CASSSINNEQFF
DNA: TGTGCCAGCAGCTCAATCAACAATGAGCAGTTCTTC

J: TRBJ2-7
D: .
V: TRBV15
size: many
CDR3: CATSSVPGYEQYF
DNA: TGTGCCACCAGCAGCGTACCAGGTTACGAGCAGTACTTC

J: TRBJ1-1
D: .
V: TRBV6-1
size: .
CDR3: CASAVMNTEAFF
DNA: TGTGCCAGCGCCGTCATGAACACTGAAGCTTTCTTT

J: TRBJ1-2
D: .
V: TRBV12-3/TRBV12-4
size: many
CDR3: CASSKWGARDGYTF
DNA: TGTGCCAGCAGCAAATGGGGGGCGAGGGATGGCTACACCTTC

J: TRBJ2-7
D: TRBD1
V: TRBV5-6
size: .
CDR3: CASYRGSSYEQYF
DNA: TGTGCCAGTTACAGGGGAAGTTCCTACGAGCAGTACTTC

J: TRBJ2-4
D: .
V: TRBV2
size: many
CDR3: CASTRTGVAGDIQYF
DNA: TGTGCCAGCACCCGGACAGGGGTAGCGGGGGACATTCAGTACTTC

J: TRBJ2-3
D: TRBD2
V: TRBV28
size: many
CDR3: CASSFLASGPTDTQYF
DNA: TGTGCCAGCAGTTTTTTGGCTAGCGGGCCTACAGATACGCAGTATTTT

J: TRBJ2-2
D: .
V: TRBV11-2
size: few
CDR3: CASSSFGGRGTGELFF
DNA: TGTGCCAGCAGCTCGTTCGGGGGGCGCGGCACCGGGGAGCTGTTTTTT

J: TRBJ2-7
D: .
V: TRBV4-3
size: many
CDR3: CASSQVRAREQYF
DNA: TGCGCCAGCAGCCAAGTTAGGGCGAGAGAGCAGTACTTC

J: TRBJ2-1
D: .
V: TRBV28
size: many
CDR3: CASSSTGPRWEQFF
DNA: TGTGCCAGCAGTTCGACGGGCCCGCGGTGGGAGCAGTTCTTC

J: TRBJ2-5
D: .
V: TRBV11-2
size: many
CDR3: CASSSTRSHQETQYF
DNA: TGTGCCAGCAGCTCCACCCGCAGCCACCAAGAGACCCAGTACTTC

J: TRBJ2-1
D: TRBD2
V: TRBV6-2/TRBV6-3
size: few
CDR3: CATGWGEGNEQFF
DNA: TGTGCCACTGGTTGGGGGGAGGGCAATGAGCAGTTCTTC

J: TRBJ2-1
D: .
V: TRBV3-2
size: few
CDR3: CAIPPGLAYKGSYNEQFF
DNA: TGTGCCATACCACCGGGACTAGCGTACAAAGGTTCCTACAATGAGCAGTTCTTC

J: TRBJ2-2
D: TRBD1
V: TRBV5-6
size: .
CDR3: CASSLPGGHTGELFF
DNA: TGTGCCAGCAGCTTGCCAGGGGGCCACACCGGGGAGCTGTTTTTT

J: TRBJ1-5
D: TRBD1
V: TRBV20-1
size: .
CDR3: CSAGQGAGQPQHF
DNA: TGCAGTGCCGGACAGGGGGCGGGTCAGCCCCAGCATTTT

J: TRBJ1-6
D: .
V: TRBV27
size: many
CDR3: CASSLSGYSYNSPLHF
DNA: TGTGCCAGCAGTTTATCCGGCTACTCCTATAATTCACCCCTCCACTTT

J: TRBJ2-5
D: .
V: TRBV20-1
size: many
CDR3: CSSTTEGQETQYF
DNA: TGCAGCTCCACGACAGAGGGTCAAGAGACCCAGTACTTC

J: TRBJ2-3
D: TRBD2
V: TRBV9
size: .
CDR3: CASSVLAGGTSTDTQYF
DNA: TGTGCCAGCAGCGTTCTAGCGGGAGGGACCTCCACAGATACGCAGTATTTT